The entry below describes one T cell receptor beta chain. Its specificity is not known. The data are from a study of Graves' ophthalmopathy and Graves' hyperthyroidism. Hyperthyroidism patients, all newly diagnosed, had under 2 months' duration and ages of 18 to 65. Clinicians diagnosed using symptoms, serum thyroxine, TRAb, thyroid ultrasound and orbital computed tomography. Using RNA transcripts, the TCR beta CDR3 regions were amplified. Second-round multiplex PCR came after a first-round RT-PCR that employed HTBI primers. TCRdb recomputed calls from the multiplex PCR reads with MiXCR, one row per CDR3 protein. Of some 1.1 million distinct CDR3 sequences listed, about 40% are singletons. Study-level points and caveats: Appearing in blood as well were most expanded thyroid clonotypes above 0.001 frequency.

The receptor's source is an adult man with Graves' hyperthyroidism. Sequencing was done on a sample of peripheral blood or thyroid tissue (not recorded which).

In DNA form, the CDR3 reads TGTGCCAGCAGTTATGAAGAGAGGGGTCAGCCCCAGCATTTT. Translated, it gives CASSYEERGQPQHF. The chain recombines TRBV6-6 with TRBJ1-5; tentatively, D is TRBD1 (5 bases). Trimming took 3 bases from V and 6 from J, leaving 12 bases between them. The CDR3 contains 14 residues. Germline V CDR1 and CDR2: MNHNY, SVGAGI (reference sequence).